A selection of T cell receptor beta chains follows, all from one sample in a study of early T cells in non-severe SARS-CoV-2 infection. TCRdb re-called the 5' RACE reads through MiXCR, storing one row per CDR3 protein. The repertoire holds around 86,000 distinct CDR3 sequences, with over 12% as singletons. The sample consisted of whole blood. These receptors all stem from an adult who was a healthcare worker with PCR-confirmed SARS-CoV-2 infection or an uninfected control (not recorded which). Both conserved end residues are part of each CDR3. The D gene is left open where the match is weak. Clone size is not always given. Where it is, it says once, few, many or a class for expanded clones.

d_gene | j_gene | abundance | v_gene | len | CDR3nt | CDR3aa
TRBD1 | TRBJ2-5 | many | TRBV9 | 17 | TGTGCCAGCACGCCCGGGACAGGGGATCCTGTTAGAGAGACCCAGTACTTC | CASTPGTGDPVRETQYF
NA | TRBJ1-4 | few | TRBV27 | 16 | TGTGCCAGCAGGAGAATATACAGGGACCAGCCTGAAAAACTGTTTTTT | CASRRIYRDQPEKLFF
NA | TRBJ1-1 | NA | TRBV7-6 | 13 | TGTGCCAGCAGCTTAGGTCCAACTGTTGAAGCTTTCTTT | CASSLGPTVEAFF
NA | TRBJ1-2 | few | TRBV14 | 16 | TGTGCCAGCAGCCATTCCCCTGGGACTTCGGCGAACGGCTACACCTTC | CASSHSPGTSANGYTF
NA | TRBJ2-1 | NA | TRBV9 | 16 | TGTGCCAGCAGCGAGGAAGCGGTGAGCTCCTACAATGAGCAGTTCTTC | CASSEEAVSSYNEQFF
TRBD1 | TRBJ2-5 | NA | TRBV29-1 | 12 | TGCAGCGCTAGGACAGGGCACGAGACCCAGTACTTC | CSARTGHETQYF
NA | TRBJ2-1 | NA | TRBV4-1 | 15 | TGCGCCAGCAGCCTAATCGGGGTTACCTACAATGAGCAGTTCTTC | CASSLIGVTYNEQFF
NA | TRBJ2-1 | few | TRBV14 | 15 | TGTGCCAGCAGCCAAGAGAGGGTTGGGTACAATGAGCAGTTCTTC | CASSQERVGYNEQFF
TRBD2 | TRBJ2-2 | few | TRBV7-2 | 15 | TGTGCCAGCAGCTCCAGCGGGGGGCGTATCGGGGAGCTGTTTTTT | CASSSSGGRIGELFF
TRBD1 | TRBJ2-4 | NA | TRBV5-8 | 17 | TGTGCCAGCAGCTCGACCGGGACAGGGGGCTCCAAAAACATTCAGTACTTC | CASSSTGTGGSKNIQYF
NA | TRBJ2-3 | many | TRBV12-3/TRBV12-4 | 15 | TGTGCCAGCAGTTTCCGACAGTCGGGCACAGATACGCAGTATTTT | CASSFRQSGTDTQYF
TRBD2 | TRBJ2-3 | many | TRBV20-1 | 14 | TGCAGTGCTAGAGGACTAGCATCCACAGATACGCAGTATTTT | CSARGLASTDTQYF
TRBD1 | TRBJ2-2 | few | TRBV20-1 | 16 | TGCAGTGCTAGAGAGGGTACAGGGGTCAACACCGGGGAGCTGTTTTTT | CSAREGTGVNTGELFF
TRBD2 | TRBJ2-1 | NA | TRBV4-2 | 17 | TGTGCCAGCAGCCAAGATCGGTCAAGCGGGGGGAAAAATGAGCAGTTCTTC | CASSQDRSSGGKNEQFF
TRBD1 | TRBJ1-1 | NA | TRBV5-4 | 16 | TGTGCCAGCAGCGTGACCGGGACAGGGGGAGGAACTGAAGCTTTCTTT | CASSVTGTGGGTEAFF
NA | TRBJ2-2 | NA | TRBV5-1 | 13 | TGCGCCAGCAGCATCCGCAGCCCCGGGGAGCTGTTTTTT | CASSIRSPGELFF
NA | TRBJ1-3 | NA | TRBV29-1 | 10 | TGCAGCGCTGTGGAAAACACCATATATTTT | CSAVENTIYF
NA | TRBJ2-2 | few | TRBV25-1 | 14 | TGTGCCAGCAGTGAAATGGGGTTAGCCGGGGAGCTGTTTTTT | CASSEMGLAGELFF
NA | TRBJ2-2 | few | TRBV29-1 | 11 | TGCAGCGTGTACAGGTCCGGGGAGCTGTTTTTT | CSVYRSGELFF
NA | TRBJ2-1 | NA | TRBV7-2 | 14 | TGTGCCAGCAGCCTGGACGGGACCTACAATGAGCAGTTCTTC | CASSLDGTYNEQFF
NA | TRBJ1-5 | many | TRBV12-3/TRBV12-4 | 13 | TGTGCCAGCACGGGGGAATTCAATCAGCCCCAGCATTTT | CASTGEFNQPQHF
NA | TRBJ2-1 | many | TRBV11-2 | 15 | TGTGCCAGCAGCCCACGAACACAGACCTACAATGAGCAGTTCTTC | CASSPRTQTYNEQFF
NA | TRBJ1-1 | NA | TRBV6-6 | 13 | TGTGCCAGCAGTTACCCTTCAAACACTGAAGCTTTCTTT | CASSYPSNTEAFF
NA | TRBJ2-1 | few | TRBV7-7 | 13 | TGTGCCAGCAGCCCAACGACAGACAATGAGCAGTTCTTC | CASSPTTDNEQFF
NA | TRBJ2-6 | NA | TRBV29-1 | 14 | TGCAGCGTTGAGCCTGTCACAGGGGCCAACGTCCTGACTTTC | CSVEPVTGANVLTF
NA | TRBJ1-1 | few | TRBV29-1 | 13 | TGCAGCGTATTAGAACCCGGCGGGCCTGAAGCTTTCTTT | CSVLEPGGPEAFF
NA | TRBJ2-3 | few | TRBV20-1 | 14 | TGCAGTGCGGGGAGACTAGAGTTTACAGATACGCAGTATTTT | CSAGRLEFTDTQYF
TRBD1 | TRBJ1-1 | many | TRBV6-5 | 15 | TGTGCCAGCAGTAATCCGGGACAGGCGAACACTGAAGCTTTCTTT | CASSNPGQANTEAFF